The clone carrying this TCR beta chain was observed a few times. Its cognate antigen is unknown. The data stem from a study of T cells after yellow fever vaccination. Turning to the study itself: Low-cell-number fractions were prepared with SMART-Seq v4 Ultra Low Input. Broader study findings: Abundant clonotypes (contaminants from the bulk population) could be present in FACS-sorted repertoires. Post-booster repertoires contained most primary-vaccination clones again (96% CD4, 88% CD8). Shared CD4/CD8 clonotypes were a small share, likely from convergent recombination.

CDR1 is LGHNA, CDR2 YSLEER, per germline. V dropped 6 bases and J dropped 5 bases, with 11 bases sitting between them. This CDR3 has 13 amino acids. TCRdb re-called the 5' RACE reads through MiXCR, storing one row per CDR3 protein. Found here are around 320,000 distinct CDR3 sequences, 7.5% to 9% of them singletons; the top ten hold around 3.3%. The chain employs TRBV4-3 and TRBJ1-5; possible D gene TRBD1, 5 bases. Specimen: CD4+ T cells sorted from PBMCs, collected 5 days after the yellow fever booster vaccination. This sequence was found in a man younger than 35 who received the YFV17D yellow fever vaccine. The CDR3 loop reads CASSQRGDQPQHF. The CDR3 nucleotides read TGCGCCAGCAGTCAGAGGGGTGATCAGCCCCAGCATTTT.